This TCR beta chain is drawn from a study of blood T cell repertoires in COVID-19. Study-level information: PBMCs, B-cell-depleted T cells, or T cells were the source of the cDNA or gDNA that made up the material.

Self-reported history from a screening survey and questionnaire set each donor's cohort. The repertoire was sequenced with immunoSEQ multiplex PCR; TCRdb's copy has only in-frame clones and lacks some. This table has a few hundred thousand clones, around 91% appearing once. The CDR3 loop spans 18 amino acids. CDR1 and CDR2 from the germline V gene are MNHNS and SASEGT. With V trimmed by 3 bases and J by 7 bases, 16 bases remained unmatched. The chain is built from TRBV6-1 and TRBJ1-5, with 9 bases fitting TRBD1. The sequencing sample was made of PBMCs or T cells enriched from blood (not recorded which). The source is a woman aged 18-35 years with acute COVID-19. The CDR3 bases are TGTGCCAGCAGTGATTTTAGTGGGGTAACAGGGGGCCGGCAGCCCCAGCATTTT. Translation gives CASSDFSGVTGGRQPQHF.